These 21 T cell receptor beta chains were sequenced from one sample in a study of cytomegalovirus exposure and HLA in healthy donors. Use of 60 Vbeta and 13 Jbeta primers characterized the PCR. Repertoires were generated with immunoSEQ multiplex PCR, while TCRdb's copy carries only in-frame clones and drops some. Here the sample spans about 100,000 clones, around four fifths being singletons. Sequences were obtained from PBMCs. These receptors were taken from a woman in her 40s in good health and CMV-seronegative.

The chain links TRBV4-1 to TRBJ1-6; D is ambiguous. This CDR3 has 16 amino acids. Trimming took off 7 bases at V and 7 bases at J, with 20 bases between the two ends. The germline V gene has CDR1 MGHRA and CDR2 YSYEKL. CDR3 sequence reads: CASTPEHSHENSPLHF. The CDR3 coding sequence is TGCGCCAGCACCCCCGAGCACAGCCATGAGAATTCACCCCTCCACTTT.

This sequence joins TRBV5-6 and TRBJ2-1; D is possibly TRBD2 (6 bases). The V gene lost 0 bases and the J gene lost 10 bases, with 17 bases spanning the gap. CDR3 length: 15 residues. Germline V CDR1 and CDR2: SGHDT, YYEEEE. The CDR3 DNA reads as TGTGCCAGCAGCTTGGGTGGGACTCTCCGGCAAGAGCAGTTCTTC. Translating gives CASSLGGTLRQEQFF.

This clone was observed a few times. V is TRBV7-9 and J is TRBJ1-1; no clear D. Germline values: CDR1 SEHNR, CDR2 FQNEAQ (reference sequence). Trimming cost V 2 bases and J 1 base, with 8 bases left between them. The length of the CDR3 is 14 residues. This CDR3 reads CASSLWQKNTEAFF. The CDR3 nucleotides read TGTGCCAGCAGCTTATGGCAGAAGAACACTGAAGCTTTCTTT. Together with reference TRBV7-9 and TRBJ1-1, the CDR3 gives the full variable domain: DTGVSQNPRHKITKRGQNVTFRCDPISEHNRLYWYRQTLGQGPEFLTYFQNEAQLEKSRLLSDRFSAERPKGSFSTLEIQRTEQGDSAMYLCASSLWQKNTEAFFGQGTRLTVV.

The chain recombines TRBV27 with TRBJ1-5; 7 nucleotides align to TRBD1. The CDR3 spans 15 residues. V lost 5 bases, J lost 3 bases, and 7 bases stayed unmatched. Per the germline V gene, CDR1 is MNHEY and CDR2 is SMNVEV (reference sequence). This CDR3 reads CASSPRQGLNQPQHF. The CDR3, as DNA: TGTGCCAGCAGTCCTCGACAGGGTCTCAATCAGCCCCAGCATTTT.

The chain couples TRBV27 to TRBJ2-7; 10 bases align to TRBD1. Per the germline V gene, CDR1 is MNHEY and CDR2 is SMNVEV (reference sequence). J was trimmed by 3 bases and V by 4 bases; bases with no gene match: 6. The CDR3 extends over 15 amino acids. As DNA, the CDR3 is TGTGCCAGCAGTTCTACGGGACAGGGGTTCTACGAGCAGTACTTC. Translating it yields CASSSTGQGFYEQYF.

This chain links TRBV19 with TRBJ2-7; TRBD1 matches at 8 bases. Germline V lookup: CDR1 LNHDA, CDR2 SQIVND (reference sequence). CDR3 length equals 14 residues. The J segment lost 10 bases and the V segment lost 5 bases, leaving 13 bases of the junction unmatched. The DNA of the CDR3 is TGTGCCAGTAGTGTTCAGGGGGCTCGGAGCGATCAGTACTTC. Protein product: CASSVQGARSDQYF.

The chain links TRBV7-2 to TRBJ2-7; 10 nucleotides match TRBD1. This CDR3 comprises 15 residues. Per germline, CDR1 SGHTA and CDR2 FQGNSA. Trimming removed 5 bases from V and 3 bases from J; junction bases left unmatched: 7. The CDR3 nucleotides are TGTGCCAGCAGCAGCTCGGGGACAGGGGTCTACGAGCAGTACTTC. Translated: CASSSSGTGVYEQYF.

The chain employs TRBV29-1 and TRBJ1-2, with TRBD1 matching over 7 bases. Trimming took 4 bases from V and 3 from J; bases not matched to a gene: 5. Germline V gene data show CDR1 as SQVTM and CDR2 as ANQGSEA. This CDR3 is built from 13 residues. The CDR3 coding sequence is TGCAGCGTTGTGGTAGGGGGCGACTATGGCTACACCTTC. As protein: CSVVVGGDYGYTF.

The rearrangement joins TRBV5-4 to TRBJ2-5; possibly TRBD1 for D (7 bases). V lost 3 bases, J lost 5 bases, and 23 bases lay in between. Germline V gene sequence: CDR1 SGHNT, CDR2 YYREEE (reference sequence). This CDR3 region has 17 residues. The CDR3 bases are TGTGCCAGCAGCTCAAGATTGGGGGGACAGTCCGTGGAGACCCAGTACTTC. Translated, it gives CASSSRLGGQSVETQYF.

The rearrangement uses TRBV4-3 and TRBJ1-1; unclear D gene. The germline gives CDR1 LGHNA, CDR2 YSLEER. This CDR3 region has 15 residues. V was shortened by 0 bases and J by 0 bases, with 8 bases between the two germline ends. In nucleotides, the CDR3 is TGCGCCAGCAGCCAAGAGGCAGTTTTGAACACTGAAGCTTTCTTT. Residues: CASSQEAVLNTEAFF.

This sequence joins TRBV5-1 and TRBJ2-2, with 9 nucleotides matching TRBD1. V was pared by 7 bases and J by 0 bases, with 4 bases of the junction left unmatched. Germline assignment: CDR1 SGHRS and CDR2 YFSETQ. This CDR3 is built from 15 residues. CDR3 nucleotides: TGCGCCAGCTTACAGGGGGCCGCGAACACCGGGGAGCTGTTTTTT. This gives the protein CASLQGAANTGELFF.

The chain carries TRBV28 and TRBJ1-1, with 9 nucleotides matching TRBD1. Germline-derived CDR1 and CDR2 are MDHEN and SYDVKM. Trimming at V came to 5 bases and at J to 4 bases, leaving 8 bases not matched to a gene. The CDR3 is 15 residues long. CDR3 DNA: TGTGCCAGCAGTCGCGTTACAGGGGGCGGCACTGAAGCTTTCTTT. Translated, it gives CASSRVTGGGTEAFF.

The genes are TRBV28 and TRBJ1-2, with D tentatively TRBD1 (5 bases). The germline V and J ends were trimmed by 5 bases and 4 bases, with 20 bases remaining between them. This CDR3 comprises 16 residues. Germline-derived CDR1 and CDR2 are MDHEN and SYDVKM. This CDR3 is CASSDLGTAESYGYTF. CDR3 in DNA: TGTGCCAGCAGTGACCTGGGGACTGCCGAATCCTATGGCTACACCTTC.

J is TRBJ2-7 and V is TRBV2; TRBD2 is a possible D gene (6 bases). The CDR3 is made up of 13 amino acids. Per the germline V gene, CDR1 is SNHLY and CDR2 is FYNNEI. Trimming removed 5 bases at V and 6 bases at J, with 14 bases between. The CDR3 reads CASSFQEAGEQYF. CDR3 bases: TGTGCCAGCAGTTTCCAGGAAGCGGGCGAGCAGTACTTC.

The chain has TRBV5-1 and TRBJ2-7, with 7 bases fitting TRBD1. Germline assignment: CDR1 SGHRS and CDR2 YFSETQ. The length of the CDR3 is 14 residues. V shed 6 bases, J shed 2 bases, and the junction held 8 bases outside the gene matches. CDR3 bases: TGCGCCAGCACGACCGGGACAGAAACCTACGAGCAGTACTTC. Amino acid sequence: CASTTGTETYEQYF.

The chain couples TRBV13 to TRBJ2-2, with 12 bases lining up with TRBD2. The CDR3 runs 17 residues. Germline V CDR1 and CDR2: PRHDT, FYEKMQ (reference sequence). V trimming: 1 base; J trimming: 6 bases; junction bases outside the gene matches: 6. CDR3 coding DNA: TGTGCCAGCAGCTTAGACGGACTAGCGGGATTTGCCGGGGAGCTGTTTTTT. Translated, it gives CASSLDGLAGFAGELFF.

The rearrangement uses TRBV6-1 and TRBJ2-1, with 7 bases aligning to TRBD1. V was clipped by 10 bases and J by 5 bases; unmatched bases: 8. Germline CDR1 MNHNS, CDR2 SASEGT. The CDR3 loop spans 13 amino acids. The CDR3 nucleotides are TGTGCCACCCGGGACAGCTTAAACAATGAGCAGTTCTTC. Translated: CATRDSLNNEQFF.

This chain links TRBV28 with TRBJ1-2; D is uncertain. Per germline, CDR1 MDHEN and CDR2 SYDVKM. V lost 6 bases and J 4 bases, leaving 6 bases between the germline ends. CDR3 size: 11 residues. The CDR3 coding sequence is TGTGCCAGCAGGCTAGGCTATGGCTACACCTTC. Translating gives CASRLGYGYTF.

V is TRBV7-2 and J is TRBJ1-2; unclear D gene. Germline V gene data show CDR1 as SGHTA and CDR2 as FQGNSA. The CDR3 length is 17 residues. V lost 1 base and J lost 3, with 18 bases in between. The CDR3, as DNA: TGTGCCAGCAGCTTAGGGGCAGCTTTAGGCTCCGACTATGGCTACACCTTC. Amino acids: CASSLGAALGSDYGYTF.

The chain couples TRBV18 to TRBJ2-2, with TRBD1 identical over 8 bases. The junction had 4 bases not matched to a gene; V was cut back by 4 bases and J by 0 bases. The CDR3 is made up of 16 amino acids. Germline V gene lookup returns CDR1 KGHSH and CDR2 LQKENI. Here the CDR3 reads CASSLTTGANTGELFF. CDR3 DNA: TGTGCCAGCTCACTAACGACAGGGGCGAACACCGGGGAGCTGTTTTTT.

The chain carries TRBV9 and TRBJ1-1, with D maybe TRBD1 (6 bases). With 3 bases removed from V and 0 bases from J, the gap between germline ends came to 12 bases. Germline V gene lookup returns CDR1 SGDLS and CDR2 YYNGEE. The CDR3 contains 15 residues. The DNA for the CDR3 is TGTGCCAGCAGCGAAAGACAGGAGATGAACACTGAAGCTTTCTTT. Its translation: CASSERQEMNTEAFF.